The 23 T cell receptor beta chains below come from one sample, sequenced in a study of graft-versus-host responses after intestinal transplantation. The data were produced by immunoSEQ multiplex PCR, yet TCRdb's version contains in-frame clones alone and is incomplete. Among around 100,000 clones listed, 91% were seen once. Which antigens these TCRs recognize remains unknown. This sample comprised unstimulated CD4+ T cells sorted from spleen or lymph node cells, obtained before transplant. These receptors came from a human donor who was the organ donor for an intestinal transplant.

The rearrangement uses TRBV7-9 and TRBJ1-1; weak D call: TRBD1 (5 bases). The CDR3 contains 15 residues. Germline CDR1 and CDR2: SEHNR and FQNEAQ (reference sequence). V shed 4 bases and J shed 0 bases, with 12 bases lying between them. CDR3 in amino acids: CASSWGEVVNTEAFF. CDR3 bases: TGTGCCAGCAGCTGGGGGGAGGTCGTGAACACTGAAGCTTTCTTT.

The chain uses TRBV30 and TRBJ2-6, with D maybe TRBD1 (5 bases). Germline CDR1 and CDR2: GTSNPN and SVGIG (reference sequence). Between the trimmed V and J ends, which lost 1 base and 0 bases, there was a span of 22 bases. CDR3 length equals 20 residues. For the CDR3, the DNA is TGTGCCTGGAGTGGGCAGGGAACCATCGGTTTGGGCTCTGGGGCCAACGTCCTGACTTTC. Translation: CAWSGQGTIGLGSGANVLTF.

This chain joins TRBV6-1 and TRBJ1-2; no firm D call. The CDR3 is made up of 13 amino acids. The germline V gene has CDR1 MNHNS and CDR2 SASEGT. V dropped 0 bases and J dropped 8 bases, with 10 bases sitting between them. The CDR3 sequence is CASSEAMARGYTF. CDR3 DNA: TGTGCCAGCAGTGAAGCGATGGCGAGGGGCTACACCTTC.

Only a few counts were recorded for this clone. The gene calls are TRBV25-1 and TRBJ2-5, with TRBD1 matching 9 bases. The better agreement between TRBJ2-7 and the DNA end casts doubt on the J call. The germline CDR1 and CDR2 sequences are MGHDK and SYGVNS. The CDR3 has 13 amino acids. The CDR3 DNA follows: TGTGCCAGCAGTGGCTGGGACAGGGTCGAGCAGTACTTC. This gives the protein CASSGWDRVEQYF.

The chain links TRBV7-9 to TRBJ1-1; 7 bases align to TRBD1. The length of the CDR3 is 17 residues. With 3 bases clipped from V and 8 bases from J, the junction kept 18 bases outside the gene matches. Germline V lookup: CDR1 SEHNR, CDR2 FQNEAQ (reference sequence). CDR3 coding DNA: TGTGCCAGCAGCTTGTACGGGACAGCGCCCCGAAACAACGAAGCTTTCTTT. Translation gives CASSLYGTAPRNNEAFF.

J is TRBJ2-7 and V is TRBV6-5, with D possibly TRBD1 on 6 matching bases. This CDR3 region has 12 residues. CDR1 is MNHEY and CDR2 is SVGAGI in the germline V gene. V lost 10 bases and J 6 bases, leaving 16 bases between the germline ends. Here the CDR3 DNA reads TGTGCCACTGGGGGCGGGCCAGGCGAGCAGTACTTC. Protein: CATGGGPGEQYF.

CDR3 coding DNA: TGTGCCAGCAGCCCGCGGGCTTCCCGGGCCGACTATGGCTACACCTTC. It encodes CASSPRASRADYGYTF. The chain has TRBV7-6 and TRBJ1-2; D gene ambiguous. Germline loops: CDR1 SGHVS, CDR2 FNYEAQ. The CDR3 contains 16 residues. V lost 5 bases to trimming and J lost 3 bases, with 19 bases between them.

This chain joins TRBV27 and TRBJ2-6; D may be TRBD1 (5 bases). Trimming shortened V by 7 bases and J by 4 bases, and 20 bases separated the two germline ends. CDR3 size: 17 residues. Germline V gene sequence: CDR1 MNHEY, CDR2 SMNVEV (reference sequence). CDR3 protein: CASNFLAGKAGANVLTF. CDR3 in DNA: TGTGCCAGCAACTTTTTAGCAGGGAAAGCAGGGGCCAACGTCCTGACTTTC.

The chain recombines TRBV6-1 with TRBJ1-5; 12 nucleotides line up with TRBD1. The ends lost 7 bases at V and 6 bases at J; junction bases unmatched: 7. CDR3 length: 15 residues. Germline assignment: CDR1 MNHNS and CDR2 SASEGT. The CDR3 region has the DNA TGTGCCAGCAACCCCGGGACAGGGGGCAGTCAGCCCCAGCATTTT. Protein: CASNPGTGGSQPQHF.

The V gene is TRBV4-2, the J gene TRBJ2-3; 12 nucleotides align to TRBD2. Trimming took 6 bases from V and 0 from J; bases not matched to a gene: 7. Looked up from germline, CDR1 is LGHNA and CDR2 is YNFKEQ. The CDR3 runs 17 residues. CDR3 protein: CASRLAGGPTSTDTQYF. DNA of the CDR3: TGTGCCAGCAGACTAGCGGGGGGCCCGACTAGCACAGATACGCAGTATTTT.

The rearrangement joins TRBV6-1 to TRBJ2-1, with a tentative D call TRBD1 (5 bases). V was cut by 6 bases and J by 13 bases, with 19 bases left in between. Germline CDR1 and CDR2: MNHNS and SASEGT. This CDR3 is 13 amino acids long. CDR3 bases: TGTGCCAGCAGGGACCGGGCCAGGGCGGTCCAGTTCTTC. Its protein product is CASRDRARAVQFF.

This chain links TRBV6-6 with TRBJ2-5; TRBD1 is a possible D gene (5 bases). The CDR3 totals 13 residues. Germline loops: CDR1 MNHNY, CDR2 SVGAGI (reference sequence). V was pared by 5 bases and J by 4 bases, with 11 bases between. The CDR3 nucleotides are TGTGCCAGCAGTGCCAGGGTGACAGAGACCCAGTACTTC. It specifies CASSARVTETQYF.

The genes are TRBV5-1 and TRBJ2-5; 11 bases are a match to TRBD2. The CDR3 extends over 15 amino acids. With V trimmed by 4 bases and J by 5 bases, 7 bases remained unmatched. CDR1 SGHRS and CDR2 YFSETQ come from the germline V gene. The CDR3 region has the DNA TGCGCCAGCAGCCCTATAGCGGGGGGGCGGGAGACCCAGTACTTC. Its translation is CASSPIAGGRETQYF. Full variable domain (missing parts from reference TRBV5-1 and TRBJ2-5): KAGVTQTPRYLIKTRGQQVTLSCSPISGHRSVSWYQQTPGQGLQFLFEYFSETQRNKGNFPGRFSGRQFSNSRSEMNVSTLELGDSALYLCASSPIAGGRETQYFGPGTRLLVL.

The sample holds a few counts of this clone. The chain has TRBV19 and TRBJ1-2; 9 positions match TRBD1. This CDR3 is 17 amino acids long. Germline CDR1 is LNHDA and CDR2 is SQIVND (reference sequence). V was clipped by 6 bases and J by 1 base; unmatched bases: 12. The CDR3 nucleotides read TGTGCCAGTAGCCAACTGGACAGGGGCCGTCATAACTATGGCTACACCTTC. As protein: CASSQLDRGRHNYGYTF.

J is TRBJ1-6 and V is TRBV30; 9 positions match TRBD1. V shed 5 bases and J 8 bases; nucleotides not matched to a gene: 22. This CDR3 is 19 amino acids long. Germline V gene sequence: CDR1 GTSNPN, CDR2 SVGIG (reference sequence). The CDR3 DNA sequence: TGTGCCTGGCCCAAGAAGGGGACAGGGTTTTACCTATATGATTCACCCCTCCACTTT. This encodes CAWPKKGTGFYLYDSPLHF.

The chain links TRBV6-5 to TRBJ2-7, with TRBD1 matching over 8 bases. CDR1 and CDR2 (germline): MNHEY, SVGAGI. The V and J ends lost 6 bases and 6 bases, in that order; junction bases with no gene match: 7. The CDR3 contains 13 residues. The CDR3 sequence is CASRNTGGFEQYF. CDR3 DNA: TGTGCCAGCAGAAACACAGGGGGTTTCGAGCAGTACTTC.

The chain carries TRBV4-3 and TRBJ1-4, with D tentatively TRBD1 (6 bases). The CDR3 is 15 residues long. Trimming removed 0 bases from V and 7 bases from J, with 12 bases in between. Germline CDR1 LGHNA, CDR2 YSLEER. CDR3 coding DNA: TGCGCCAGCAGCCAAGATCAGGGGAGGGGTGAAAAACTGTTTTTT. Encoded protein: CASSQDQGRGEKLFF.

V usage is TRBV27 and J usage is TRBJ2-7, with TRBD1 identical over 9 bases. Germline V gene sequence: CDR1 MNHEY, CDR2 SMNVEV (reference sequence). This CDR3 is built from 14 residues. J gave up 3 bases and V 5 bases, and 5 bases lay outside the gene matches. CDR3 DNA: TGTGCCAGCAGTGCTGACAGGGGGGGCTACGAGCAGTACTTC. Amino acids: CASSADRGGYEQYF.

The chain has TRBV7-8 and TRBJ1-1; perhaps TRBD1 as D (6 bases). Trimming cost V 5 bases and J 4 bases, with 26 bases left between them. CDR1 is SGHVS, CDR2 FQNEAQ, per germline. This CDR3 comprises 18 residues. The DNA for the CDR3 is TGTGCCAGCAGCCGAGAGAGCGGGGGCCACGGGGCAATCACTGAAGCTTTCTTT. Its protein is CASSRESGGHGAITEAFF.

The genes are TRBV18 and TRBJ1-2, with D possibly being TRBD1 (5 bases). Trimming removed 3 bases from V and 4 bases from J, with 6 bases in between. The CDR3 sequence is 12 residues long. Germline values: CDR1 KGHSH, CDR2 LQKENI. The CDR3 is CASSPDSYGYTF. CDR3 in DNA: TGTGCCAGCTCACCTGACAGCTATGGCTACACCTTC.

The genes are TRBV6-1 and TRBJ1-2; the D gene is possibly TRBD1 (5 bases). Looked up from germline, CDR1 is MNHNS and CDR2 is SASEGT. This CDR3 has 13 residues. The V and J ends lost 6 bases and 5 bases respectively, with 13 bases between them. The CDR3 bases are TGTGCCAGCAGGAGGGACGGGGGGTATGGCTACACCTTC. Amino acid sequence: CASRRDGGYGYTF.

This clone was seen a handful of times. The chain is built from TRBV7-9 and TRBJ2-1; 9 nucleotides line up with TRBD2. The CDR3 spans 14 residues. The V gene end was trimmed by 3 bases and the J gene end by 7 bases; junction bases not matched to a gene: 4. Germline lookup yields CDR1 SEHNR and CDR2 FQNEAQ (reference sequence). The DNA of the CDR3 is TGTGCCAGCAGCTTGGAGCGGGGGGTGAATGAGCAGTTCTTC. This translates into CASSLERGVNEQFF.

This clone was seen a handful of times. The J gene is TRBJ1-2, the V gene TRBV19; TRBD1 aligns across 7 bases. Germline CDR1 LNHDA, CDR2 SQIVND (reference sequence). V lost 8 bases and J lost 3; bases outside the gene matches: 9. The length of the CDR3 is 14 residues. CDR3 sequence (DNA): TGTGCCAGTGGGAAAGGGGGCCACTACTATGGCTACACCTTC. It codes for CASGKGGHYYGYTF.